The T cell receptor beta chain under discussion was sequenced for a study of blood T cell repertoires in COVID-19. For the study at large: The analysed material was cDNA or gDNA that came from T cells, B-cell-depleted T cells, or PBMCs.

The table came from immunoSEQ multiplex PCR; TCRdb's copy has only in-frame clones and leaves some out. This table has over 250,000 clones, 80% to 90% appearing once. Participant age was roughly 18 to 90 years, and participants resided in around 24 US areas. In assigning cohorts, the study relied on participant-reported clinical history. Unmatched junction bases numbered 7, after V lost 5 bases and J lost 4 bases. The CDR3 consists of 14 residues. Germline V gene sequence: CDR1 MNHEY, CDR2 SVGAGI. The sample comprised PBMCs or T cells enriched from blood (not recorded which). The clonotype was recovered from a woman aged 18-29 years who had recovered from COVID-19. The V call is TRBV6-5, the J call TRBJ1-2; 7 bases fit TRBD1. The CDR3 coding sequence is TGTGCCAGCAGTCGGGACAGAACGTTCTATGGCTACACCTTC. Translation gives CASSRDRTFYGYTF.